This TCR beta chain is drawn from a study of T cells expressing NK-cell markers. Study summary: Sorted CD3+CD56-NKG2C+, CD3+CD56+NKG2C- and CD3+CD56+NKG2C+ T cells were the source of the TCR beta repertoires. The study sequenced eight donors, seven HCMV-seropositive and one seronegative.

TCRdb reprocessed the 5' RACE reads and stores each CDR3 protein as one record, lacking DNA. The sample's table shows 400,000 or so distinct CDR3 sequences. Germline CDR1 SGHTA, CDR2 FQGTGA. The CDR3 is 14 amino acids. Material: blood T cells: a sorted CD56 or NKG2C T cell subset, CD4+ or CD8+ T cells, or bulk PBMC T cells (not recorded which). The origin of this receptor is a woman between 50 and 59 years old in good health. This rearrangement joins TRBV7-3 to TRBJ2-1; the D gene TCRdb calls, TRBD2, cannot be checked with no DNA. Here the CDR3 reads CASSLTSGIPEQFF.